What follows are 5 T cell receptor beta chains derived from one specimen sequenced in a study of blood T cell repertoires in COVID-19. The protocol was immunoSEQ multiplex PCR, while the TCRdb copy is restricted to in-frame clones and leaves out a portion. The sample holds a few hundred thousand clones; around 86% are singletons and the top ten take under 9%. Material: peripheral blood. These receptors were obtained from a woman in her 70s with active or convalescent COVID-19.

The chain is built from TRBV11-2 and TRBJ1-1; weak D call: TRBD1 (6 bases). The V and J ends lost 3 bases and 1 base respectively, with 6 bases between them. The CDR3 runs 13 residues. The germline CDR1 and CDR2 sequences are SGHAT and FQNNGV. CDR3 region: CASSFRGNTEAFF. The DNA for the CDR3 is TGTGCCAGCAGCTTCAGGGGGAACACTGAAGCTTTCTTT.

The chain recombines TRBV6-5 with TRBJ2-1; 9 bases match TRBD2. CDR1 and CDR2 (germline): MNHEY, SVGAGI. Unmatched junction bases numbered 4, after V lost 10 bases and J lost 0 bases. The CDR3 is made up of 14 amino acids. Here the CDR3 DNA reads TGTGCCACCCAGCGGGGGGTCTCCTACAATGAGCAGTTCTTC. Translated, it gives CATQRGVSYNEQFF.

The CDR3 nucleotides are TGTGCCAGCAGCTGGGGACAGATGAAAGAGACCCAGTACTTC. Translation: CASSWGQMKETQYF. The V gene is TRBV11-2, the J gene TRBJ2-5; TRBD1 matches at 7 bases. Germline V lookup: CDR1 SGHAT, CDR2 FQNNGV. CDR3 length: 14 amino acids. V dropped 4 bases and J dropped 3; count of bases not matched to a gene: 5. Full variable domain (remainder filled in from reference TRBV11-2 and TRBJ2-5): EAGVAQSPRYKIIEKRQSVAFWCNPISGHATLYWYQQILGQGPKLLIQFQNNGVVDDSQLPKDRFSAERLKGVDSTLKIQPAKLEDSAVYLCASSWGQMKETQYFGPGTRLLVL.

CDR3 DNA sequence: TGTGCCAGCAGCCTACAGGTCAATCAGCCCCAGCATTTT. Translating gives CASSLQVNQPQHF. The gene calls are TRBV3-1 (or the pseudogene TRBV3-2) and TRBJ1-5, with D perhaps matching TRBD1 (5 bases). The length of the CDR3 is 13 residues. The V gene's germline CDR1 is LGHDT and CDR2 YNNKEL (reference sequence). V was pared by 4 bases and J by 3 bases, with 7 bases between.

V gene TRBV5-1 combines with J gene TRBJ2-7, with 8 bases matching TRBD1. The CDR3 covers 17 residues. Germline V gene data show CDR1 as SGHRS and CDR2 as YFSETQ. Trimming took 0 bases from V and 2 from J; bases not matched to a gene: 10. The CDR3 DNA is TGCGCCAGCAGCTTGGCCCCCGGCAGGGGGCCCCCCTACGAGCAGTACTTC. Its translation: CASSLAPGRGPPYEQYF.